Below, 14 T cell receptor beta chains from the same sample are listed, as sequenced in a study of T cells in localized non-small cell lung cancer. Repertoires were generated with immunoSEQ multiplex PCR, while TCRdb's copy carries only in-frame clones and drops some. The table shows 10,000 to 13,000 clones, with around 79% occurring only once. The specimen was peripheral blood, collected before any cancer treatment. The receptors stem from a male donor at least 60 years old with stage I lung adenocarcinoma.

V gene TRBV27 combines with J gene TRBJ1-1; possible D gene TRBD1, 6 bases. V shed 6 bases and J shed 4 bases, with 12 bases lying between them. In germline, CDR1 is MNHEY, CDR2 SMNVEV (reference sequence). CDR3 length equals 13 residues. CDR3 DNA: TGTGCCAGCAGCCAACAGGGTAGCACTGAAGCTTTCTTT. Translation gives CASSQQGSTEAFF.

The chain couples TRBV5-6 to TRBJ2-7; D could derive from TRBD1 or TRBD2 (5 bases each). This CDR3 contains 14 residues. From germline, CDR1 is SGHDT and CDR2 YYEEEE. With 3 bases removed from V and 0 bases from J, the gap between germline ends came to 10 bases. Here the CDR3 reads CASSWGTGSYEQYF. The CDR3 DNA reads TGTGCCAGCAGCTGGGGGACGGGCTCCTACGAGCAGTACTTC.

The rearrangement links TRBV4-1 to TRBJ2-7, with 7 bases that match TRBD1. After removal of 5 bases from V and 7 bases from J, the junction contained 14 bases not matched to a gene. Germline assignment: CDR1 MGHRA and CDR2 YSYEKL. This CDR3 spans 15 amino acids. CDR3 sequence reads: CASSFRQGPLGEQYF. The CDR3 coding sequence is TGCGCCAGCAGCTTCCGACAGGGCCCCTTAGGGGAGCAGTACTTC.

The rearrangement joins TRBV5-5 to TRBJ1-1; a weak D match, TRBD1 (5 bases). Germline V gene data show CDR1 as SGHKS and CDR2 as YYEKEE (reference sequence). The V gene lost 1 base and the J gene lost 1 base, with 14 bases spanning the gap. The CDR3 is 16 residues long. The CDR3 loop is CASSLFRGLGNTEAFF. The CDR3 nucleotides are TGTGCCAGCAGCTTGTTTCGGGGGTTGGGGAACACTGAAGCTTTCTTT.

This sequence joins TRBV18 and TRBJ2-5; 8 bases line up with TRBD1. This CDR3 comprises 16 residues. Losses at the gene ends were 1 base for V and 3 bases for J; bases not matched to a gene: 7. Germline CDR1 is KGHSH and CDR2 is LQKENI. CDR3: CASSPLGTGGKETQYF. The CDR3 DNA reads as TGTGCCAGCTCACCACTAGGGACAGGCGGGAAAGAGACCCAGTACTTC. The variable domain in full, completed from reference TRBV18 and TRBJ2-5, reads NAGVMQNPRHLVRRRGQEARLRCSPMKGHSHVYWYRQLPEEGLKFMVYLQKENIIDESGMPKERFSAEFPKEGPSILRIQQVVRGDSAAYFCASSPLGTGGKETQYFGPGTRLLVL.

The chain uses TRBV7-8 and TRBJ2-7; TRBD2 aligns across 7 bases. The J segment lost 1 base and the V segment lost 7 bases, leaving 10 bases of the junction unmatched. The CDR3 extends over 15 amino acids. Germline values: CDR1 SGHVS, CDR2 FQNEAQ. Here the CDR3 DNA reads TGTGCCAGCACCTACGCGACGGGGGGTTCCTACGAGCAGTACTTC. Protein sequence: CASTYATGGSYEQYF.

Here the CDR3 DNA reads TGTGCCAGTAGTCTCAGGGGGCCGAACACTGAAGCTTTCTTT. This gives the protein CASSLRGPNTEAFF. The chain has TRBV19 and TRBJ1-1; TRBD1 matches at 8 bases. Germline-derived CDR1 and CDR2 are LNHDA and SQIVND (reference sequence). This CDR3 is 14 amino acids long. V trimming: 5 bases; J trimming: 1 base; junction bases outside the gene matches: 3. The full variable domain, in which reference TRBV19 and TRBJ1-1 provide the parts outside the CDR3, is DGGITQSPKYLFRKEGQNVTLSCEQNLNHDAMYWYRQDPGQGLRLIYYSQIVNDFQKGDIAEGYSVSREKKESFPLTVTSAQKNPTAFYLCASSLRGPNTEAFFGQGTRLTVV.

The V call is TRBV19, the J call TRBJ1-2; the D is unclear. The CDR3 length is 16 residues. The germline V gene has CDR1 LNHDA and CDR2 SQIVND (reference sequence). Trimming removed 9 bases from V and 6 bases from J, with 26 bases in between. CDR3 protein: CAREDTSDTFLHGYTF. Written as DNA, the CDR3 is TGTGCCAGAGAGGATACCTCAGACACGTTCTTACATGGCTACACCTTC.

The rearrangement uses TRBV18 and TRBJ2-3; 12 bases match TRBD2. Germline V lookup: CDR1 KGHSH, CDR2 LQKENI. V lost 3 bases and J lost 4; bases outside the gene matches: 5. The CDR3 has 16 amino acids. The CDR3, as DNA: TGTGCCAGCTCACCGAAACTAGCGGGGGGACCAGATACGCAGTATTTT. Amino acids: CASSPKLAGGPDTQYF.

The gene calls are TRBV6-6 and TRBJ1-2, with a weak D call TRBD1 (6 bases). The CDR3 covers 15 residues. With 5 bases removed from V and 3 bases from J, the gap between germline ends came to 16 bases. Germline values: CDR1 MNHNY, CDR2 SVGAGI (reference sequence). The CDR3 DNA is TGTGCCAGCAGTCAGGGGAAGGGCATAGACTATGGCTACACCTTC. This codes for CASSQGKGIDYGYTF.

This clone was found once. The chain couples TRBV19 to TRBJ1-1; possibly TRBD1 for D (5 bases). This CDR3 has 13 amino acids. The ends were cut back, 7 bases at V and 6 bases at J, with 15 bases in the middle. Germline-derived CDR1 and CDR2 are LNHDA and SQIVND (reference sequence). The CDR3 loop reads CASMPQGFAEAFF. CDR3 DNA sequence: TGTGCCAGTATGCCCCAGGGTTTCGCTGAAGCTTTCTTT.

This rearrangement joins TRBV5-1 to TRBJ1-1; perhaps TRBD1 as D (6 bases). The germline CDR1 and CDR2 sequences are SGHRS and YFSETQ. Trimming left V 5 bases short and J 0 bases short, with 11 bases between. The CDR3 runs 14 residues. The CDR3 sequence: CASRQGMMNTEAFF. As DNA, the CDR3 is TGCGCCAGCAGACAGGGAATGATGAACACTGAAGCTTTCTTT. Variable domain in full (rest from reference TRBV5-1 and TRBJ1-1): KAGVTQTPRYLIKTRGQQVTLSCSPISGHRSVSWYQQTPGQGLQFLFEYFSETQRNKGNFPGRFSGRQFSNSRSEMNVSTLELGDSALYLCASRQGMMNTEAFFGQGTRLTVV.

V and J are TRBV11-3 and TRBJ2-5, with 8 bases aligning to TRBD1. This CDR3 contains 15 residues. The germline V gene encodes CDR1 SGHNT and CDR2 YENEEA. V was clipped by 3 bases and J by 5 bases; unmatched bases: 8. The CDR3 bases are TGTGCCAGCAGCTTGGGGCCAGGGGGCCGGGAGACCCAGTACTTC. It yields the protein CASSLGPGGRETQYF.

The chain has TRBV5-4 and TRBJ2-5; 9 positions match TRBD2. Germline V gives CDR1 SGHNT, CDR2 YYREEE (reference sequence). The CDR3 runs to 15 residues. Unmatched junction bases numbered 13, after V lost 4 bases and J lost 9 bases. CDR3: CASSGGGLAGSSQYF. The DNA of the CDR3 is TGTGCCAGCAGCGGGGGGGGCCTAGCGGGGTCGTCCCAGTACTTC.